These T cell receptor beta chains were read from a single sample in a study of cytomegalovirus exposure and HLA in healthy donors. Measured with immunoSEQ multiplex PCR; TCRdb has only the in-frame clones, and not every one. The sample yields 100,000 to 150,000 clones, about 76% seen once. Input material: PBMCs. The receptors originated from a man between 35 and 55 years old in good health and CMV-seropositive. CDR3s include the opening cysteine and the closing phenylalanine or tryptophan. The order of the fields is D gene, CDR3 length, clone size, J gene, V gene, CDR3 protein, CDR3 DNA. The D gene is left open where the match is weak. Clone size is given for some rows only: seen once, a few or many times, or a class if the clone is expanded.

d_gene: .; len: 15; abundance: .; j_gene: TRBJ2-5; v_gene: TRBV2; CDR3aa: CASSEVPSGQETQYF; CDR3nt: TGTGCCAGCAGTGAGGTTCCAAGCGGGCAAGAGACCCAGTACTTC
d_gene: .; len: 14; abundance: once; j_gene: TRBJ2-1; v_gene: TRBV7-2; CDR3aa: CASSSRGGANEQFF; CDR3nt: TGTGCCAGCAGCTCTAGAGGAGGGGCAAATGAGCAGTTCTTC
d_gene: .; len: 13; abundance: .; j_gene: TRBJ2-5; v_gene: TRBV19; CDR3aa: CASSINTQETQYF; CDR3nt: TGTGCCAGTAGTATTAACACACAAGAGACCCAGTACTTC
d_gene: TRBD2; len: 15; abundance: .; j_gene: TRBJ2-1; v_gene: TRBV2; CDR3aa: CASSEKGLATNEQFF; CDR3nt: TGTGCCAGCAGTGAAAAGGGACTAGCGACGAATGAGCAGTTCTTC
d_gene: TRBD1; len: 15; abundance: many; j_gene: TRBJ1-2; v_gene: TRBV5-4; CDR3aa: CASAAGTGANYGYTF; CDR3nt: TGTGCCAGCGCAGCCGGGACAGGGGCTAACTATGGCTACACCTTC
d_gene: .; len: 15; abundance: .; j_gene: TRBJ1-5; v_gene: TRBV4-2; CDR3aa: CASSQDSGNNQPQHF; CDR3nt: TGTGCCAGCAGCCAAGACAGCGGAAACAATCAGCCCCAGCATTTT
d_gene: .; len: 14; abundance: .; j_gene: TRBJ2-7; v_gene: TRBV11-2; CDR3aa: CTSSFGGAKYEQYF; CDR3nt: TGTACCAGCAGCTTTGGGGGGGCAAAATACGAGCAGTACTTC
d_gene: TRBD2; len: 19; abundance: .; j_gene: TRBJ2-7; v_gene: TRBV28; CDR3aa: CASSLASGATSGSNYEQYF; CDR3nt: TGTGCCAGCAGTTTAGCTAGCGGGGCTACTAGCGGGAGTAACTACGAGCAGTACTTC
d_gene: .; len: 14; abundance: .; j_gene: TRBJ2-7; v_gene: TRBV27; CDR3aa: CASTWKTVDYEQYF; CDR3nt: TGTGCCAGCACCTGGAAAACAGTAGACTACGAGCAGTACTTC
d_gene: TRBD1; len: 16; abundance: once; j_gene: TRBJ2-3; v_gene: TRBV9; CDR3aa: CASSVGAGQGVDTQYF; CDR3nt: TGTGCCAGCAGCGTAGGAGCGGGACAGGGCGTGGATACGCAGTATTTT
d_gene: TRBD1; len: 13; abundance: .; j_gene: TRBJ1-3; v_gene: TRBV6-1; CDR3aa: CASRRTGENTIYF; CDR3nt: TGTGCCAGCAGGAGAACAGGGGAAAACACCATATATTTT
d_gene: .; len: 12; abundance: .; j_gene: TRBJ1-5; v_gene: TRBV7-9; CDR3aa: CASSLGQQPQHF; CDR3nt: TGTGCCAGCAGCTTAGGGCAACAGCCCCAGCATTTT
d_gene: .; len: 13; abundance: .; j_gene: TRBJ2-3; v_gene: TRBV6-1; CDR3aa: CASSDAITDTQYF; CDR3nt: TGTGCCAGCAGTGACGCGATCACAGATACGCAGTATTTT
d_gene: .; len: 14; abundance: .; j_gene: TRBJ2-7; v_gene: TRBV5-1; CDR3aa: CASSLGSSSYEQYF; CDR3nt: TGCGCCAGCAGCTTGGGGTCTAGCTCCTACGAGCAGTACTTC
d_gene: TRBD2; len: 15; abundance: .; j_gene: TRBJ2-7; v_gene: TRBV5-4; CDR3aa: CASSLKRERAYEQYF; CDR3nt: TGTGCCAGCAGCTTAAAGCGGGAGAGAGCCTACGAGCAGTACTTC
d_gene: TRBD1; len: 16; abundance: few; j_gene: TRBJ1-4; v_gene: TRBV28; CDR3aa: CASSLSQGAGNEKLFF; CDR3nt: TGTGCCAGCAGTTTATCTCAGGGGGCAGGAAATGAAAAACTGTTTTTT
d_gene: .; len: 16; abundance: few; j_gene: TRBJ1-5; v_gene: TRBV19; CDR3aa: CASSILGEGRDQPQHF; CDR3nt: TGTGCCAGTAGTATACTCGGCGAGGGCCGAGATCAGCCCCAGCATTTT
d_gene: .; len: 18; abundance: .; j_gene: TRBJ2-3; v_gene: TRBV18; CDR3aa: CASSPLPWSGSEVATQYF; CDR3nt: TGTGCCAGCTCACCGCTCCCCTGGTCTGGGAGTGAAGTCGCTACGCAGTATTTT
d_gene: .; len: 12; abundance: .; j_gene: TRBJ2-7; v_gene: TRBV30; CDR3aa: CAWRVSTYEQYF; CDR3nt: TGTGCCTGGAGGGTCAGTACCTACGAGCAGTACTTC
d_gene: .; len: 14; abundance: .; j_gene: TRBJ1-1; v_gene: TRBV19; CDR3aa: CASSIALGGAEAFF; CDR3nt: TGTGCCAGTAGTATCGCGCTGGGGGGGGCTGAAGCTTTCTTT
d_gene: .; len: 16; abundance: .; j_gene: TRBJ1-1; v_gene: TRBV18; CDR3aa: CASSPRIRGENTEAFF; CDR3nt: TGTGCCAGCTCACCGAGGATCAGGGGAGAGAACACTGAAGCTTTCTTT
d_gene: .; len: 13; abundance: .; j_gene: TRBJ1-1; v_gene: TRBV19; CDR3aa: CASSMKGDTEAFF; CDR3nt: TGTGCCAGTAGTATGAAAGGGGACACTGAAGCTTTCTTT
d_gene: .; len: 15; abundance: .; j_gene: TRBJ2-1; v_gene: TRBV2; CDR3aa: CASSVRGADYNEQFF; CDR3nt: TGTGCCAGCAGTGTCCGCGGGGCCGATTACAATGAGCAGTTCTTC
d_gene: .; len: 16; abundance: .; j_gene: TRBJ2-1; v_gene: TRBV4-2; CDR3aa: CASSQEQGISYNEQFF; CDR3nt: TGTGCCAGCAGCCAAGAGCAGGGGATTTCCTACAATGAGCAGTTCTTC
d_gene: TRBD1; len: 14; abundance: .; j_gene: TRBJ2-2; v_gene: TRBV10-3; CDR3aa: CAIRGQGNTGELFF; CDR3nt: TGTGCCATCAGGGGACAGGGTAACACCGGGGAGCTGTTTTTT
d_gene: TRBD1; len: 15; abundance: .; j_gene: TRBJ1-2; v_gene: TRBV27; CDR3aa: CASRRTFGTDYGYTF; CDR3nt: TGTGCCAGCAGAAGGACTTTCGGGACAGACTATGGCTACACCTTC
d_gene: TRBD1; len: 14; abundance: .; j_gene: TRBJ2-2; v_gene: TRBV19; CDR3aa: CASLGGSGTGELFF; CDR3nt: TGTGCCAGCCTAGGGGGCAGCGGCACCGGGGAGCTGTTTTTT
d_gene: TRBD1; len: 15; abundance: .; j_gene: TRBJ2-1; v_gene: TRBV13; CDR3aa: CASSFGTGRYNEQFF; CDR3nt: TGTGCCAGCAGCTTCGGGACAGGGCGGTACAATGAGCAGTTCTTC
d_gene: TRBD2; len: 14; abundance: few; j_gene: TRBJ2-1; v_gene: TRBV7-6; CDR3aa: CASSLAGGYNEQFF; CDR3nt: TGTGCCAGCAGCCTAGCGGGGGGTTACAATGAGCAGTTCTTC
d_gene: .; len: 14; abundance: .; j_gene: TRBJ2-7; v_gene: TRBV5-1; CDR3aa: CASSGKTPSYEQYF; CDR3nt: TGCGCCAGCAGCGGAAAGACTCCTAGCTACGAGCAGTACTTC